A single sample is the source of the 29 T cell receptor beta chains below, sequenced in a study of T cells in localized non-small cell lung cancer. Sequencing was performed with immunoSEQ multiplex PCR; in TCRdb, only in-frame clones are kept and a portion is missing. The profile shows about 26,000 clones, roughly four fifths of them singletons. The specimen comprised peripheral blood, sampled before any cancer treatment. These receptors all come from a woman aged 35-70 years with stage I lung adenocarcinoma.

The chain joins TRBV7-2 to TRBJ2-7; tentatively, D is TRBD2 (6 bases). The V and J ends lost 2 bases and 1 base respectively, with 12 bases between them. The CDR3 covers 15 residues. Germline V gene data show CDR1 as SGHTA and CDR2 as FQGNSA. The CDR3 DNA reads as TGTGCCAGCAGCTTAACCGGGGGAAGTTCCTACGAGCAGTACTTC. It is translated as CASSLTGGSSYEQYF.

This sequence joins TRBV7-9 and TRBJ2-3, with D perhaps matching TRBD2 (6 bases). Deletions cut 5 bases from V and 4 bases from J, with 19 bases between. The CDR3 loop spans 16 amino acids. Per the germline V gene, CDR1 is SEHNR and CDR2 is FQNEAQ (reference sequence). The CDR3, as DNA: TGTGCCAGCAGCCCTTGGAGGGGCGGGGAGGCAGATACGCAGTATTTT. Translation: CASSPWRGGEADTQYF.

The chain joins TRBV30 to TRBJ2-5; no definite D call. Germline values: CDR1 GTSNPN, CDR2 SVGIG (reference sequence). Trimming took off 0 bases at V and 4 bases at J, with 9 bases between the two ends. The CDR3 consists of 13 residues. The CDR3 DNA follows: TGTGCCTGGAGTGTAAAATCTCTAGAGACCCAGTACTTC. Translation: CAWSVKSLETQYF.

CDR3 bases: TGTGCCAGCAGCCCCGCCGACGAGACGAAGCGAGCTTTCTTT. Amino acids: CASSPADETKRAFF. The V and J genes are TRBV14 and TRBJ1-1; no firm D call. The CDR3 extends over 14 amino acids. Trimming took off 4 bases at V and 10 bases at J, with 19 bases between the two ends. Germline-derived CDR1 and CDR2 are SGHDN and FVKESK.

The V and J genes are TRBV5-1 and TRBJ2-7, with 8 positions matching TRBD1. The trim removed 2 bases at V and 5 bases at J, leaving 3 bases unmatched. The CDR3 runs 13 residues. The germline CDR1 and CDR2 sequences are SGHRS and YFSETQ. For the CDR3, the DNA is TGCGCCAGCAGCTTCCAGGGGGCGGACGAGCAGTACTTC. This translates into CASSFQGADEQYF.

The V and J genes are TRBV9 and TRBJ1-6, with TRBD1 matching over 7 bases. Trimming removed 7 bases from V and 6 bases from J; junction bases left unmatched: 7. Germline V CDR1 and CDR2: SGDLS, YYNGEE. The CDR3 loop spans 14 amino acids. CDR3 loop: CASHPGQSNSPLHF. CDR3 in DNA: TGTGCCAGCCACCCGGGACAGAGTAATTCACCCCTCCACTTT.

This clone was counted once. The chain has TRBV19 and TRBJ2-7, with D maybe TRBD1 (5 bases). The ends were cut back, 1 base at V and 7 bases at J, with 17 bases in the middle. Germline CDR1 reads LNHDA; CDR2 reads SQIVND (reference sequence). The CDR3 is 15 residues long. The CDR3, as DNA: TGTGCCAGTAGTATAGGGCTCGGGCAGGGCTGGGAGCAGTACTTC. The encoded protein is CASSIGLGQGWEQYF.

This chain uses TRBV13 with TRBJ2-7, with D perhaps matching TRBD2 (7 bases). CDR3 length equals 18 residues. Trimming took 4 bases from V and 6 from J, leaving 28 bases between them. The germline V gene has CDR1 PRHDT and CDR2 FYEKMQ (reference sequence). This chain's CDR3 is CASSSYPPEGGGSGEQYF. The CDR3 DNA reads TGTGCCAGCAGCTCCTACCCTCCAGAGGGGGGGGGCTCTGGCGAGCAGTACTTC.

In this sample, this clone turned up once. The gene calls are TRBV11-2 and TRBJ2-5, with 7 nucleotides matching TRBD1. The germline V gene encodes CDR1 SGHAT and CDR2 FQNNGV. After removal of 4 bases from V and 5 bases from J, the junction contained 7 bases not matched to a gene. This CDR3 is 14 amino acids long. The CDR3 loop is CASSSPRGRETQYF. The CDR3 bases are TGTGCCAGCAGCTCCCCGAGGGGGCGGGAGACCCAGTACTTC.

This clone showed up just once. The genes are TRBV7-9 and TRBJ2-7; unclear D gene. The germline CDR1 and CDR2 sequences are SEHNR and FQNEAQ (reference sequence). V dropped 4 bases and J dropped 2 bases, with 9 bases sitting between them. There are 13 residues in the CDR3. CDR3 sequence reads: CASSSLGPYEQYF. The CDR3 DNA reads TGTGCCAGCAGCTCCTTAGGGCCCTACGAGCAGTACTTC.

V gene TRBV7-2 combines with J gene TRBJ1-3; D is undetermined. Per the germline V gene, CDR1 is SGHTA and CDR2 is FQGNSA. Trimming stripped 5 bases from V and 0 bases from J, with 8 bases between. The CDR3 totals 14 residues. The CDR3 DNA reads as TGTGCCAGCAGCCACCGATTCTCTGGAAACACCATATATTTT. It codes for CASSHRFSGNTIYF.

V and J are TRBV4-3 and TRBJ2-2, with D possibly being TRBD2 (7 bases). This CDR3 is built from 21 residues. Deletions cut 1 base from V and 0 bases from J, with 24 bases between. Germline V gives CDR1 LGHNA, CDR2 YSLEER. CDR3 sequence: CASSQGGRRGAHYTNTGELFF. CDR3 DNA: TGCGCCAGCAGCCAAGGAGGCCGCCGGGGGGCCCACTACACGAACACCGGGGAGCTGTTTTTT.

This chain links TRBV5-5 with TRBJ2-5; D not resolved. This CDR3 is 14 amino acids long. Germline V CDR1 and CDR2: SGHKS, YYEKEE (reference sequence). V shed 3 bases and J shed 5 bases, with 14 bases lying between them. CDR3: CASSSGLSVETQYF. CDR3 DNA sequence: TGTGCCAGCAGCTCCGGTCTCTCGGTGGAGACCCAGTACTTC.

In DNA form, the CDR3 reads TGCGCCAGCAGCGTACAGGCGTCCACTAATGAAAAACTGTTTTTT. Residues: CASSVQASTNEKLFF. J is TRBJ1-4 and V is TRBV4-3; a possible D gene is TRBD1 (5 bases). V was clipped by 5 bases and J by 2 bases, with 12 bases between them. The CDR3 extends over 15 amino acids. Germline V CDR1 and CDR2: LGHNA, YSLEER.

The J gene is TRBJ2-7, the V gene TRBV25-1, with 8 bases identical to TRBD1. The germline gives CDR1 MGHDK, CDR2 SYGVNS. The length of the CDR3 is 12 residues. V gave up 7 bases and J gave up 5 bases; unmatched junction bases: 4. In DNA form, the CDR3 reads TGTGCCAGCAACAGGGGGATAAACGAGCAGTACTTC. It codes for CASNRGINEQYF.

This clone occurred once. The chain uses TRBV21-1 and TRBJ2-7; whether TRBD1, the table's D call, matches the DNA was not checked. TRBV21-1 is tagged as a pseudogene. There are 14 residues in the CDR3. CDR3 amino acids: CASQKTGVPYEQYF. In DNA form, the CDR3 reads TGTGCCAGCCAAAAAACAGGGGTCCCCTACGAGCAGTACTTC.

This chain connects TRBV27 to TRBJ2-6; D remains ambiguous. This CDR3 region has 16 residues. Trimming stripped 3 bases from V and 0 bases from J, with 9 bases between. Germline V gene lookup returns CDR1 MNHEY and CDR2 SMNVEV (reference sequence). For the CDR3, the DNA is TGTGCCAGCAGTTTGTACTCCGGCTCTGGGGCCAACGTCCTGACTTTC. The encoded protein is CASSLYSGSGANVLTF.

The chain employs TRBV9 and TRBJ1-2; unclear D gene. The germline V gene encodes CDR1 SGDLS and CDR2 YYNGEE. V shed 3 bases and J shed 4 bases, with 7 bases lying between them. The CDR3 covers 12 residues. Here the CDR3 DNA reads TGTGCCAGCAGCGGTATGGGCTATGGCTACACCTTC. Translated, it gives CASSGMGYGYTF.

This chain uses TRBV10-3 with TRBJ1-1; TRBD1 agrees at 7 bases. This CDR3 comprises 12 residues. Per germline, CDR1 ENHRY and CDR2 SYGVKD. With 6 bases clipped from V and 3 bases from J, the junction kept 1 base outside the gene matches. The CDR3 loop is CAISGTDTEAFF. The CDR3, as DNA: TGTGCCATCAGCGGGACAGACACTGAAGCTTTCTTT.

The V call is TRBV6-4, the J call TRBJ2-4; TRBD2 aligns across 10 bases. Germline-derived CDR1 and CDR2 are MRHNA and SNTAGT. The V segment lost 0 bases and the J segment 7 bases; nucleotides outside the gene matches: 6. This CDR3 spans 16 amino acids. The CDR3 sequence is CASSDSSSGGPNIQYF. The DNA for the CDR3 is TGTGCCAGCAGTGACTCGAGTAGCGGGGGGCCTAACATTCAGTACTTC.

This chain uses TRBV7-9 with TRBJ2-7; D unclear. Germline loops: CDR1 SEHNR, CDR2 FQNEAQ (reference sequence). The V end was cut by 5 bases, the J end by 2 bases, with 10 bases between. This CDR3 region has 13 residues. The CDR3 DNA reads TGTGCCAGCAGCCATCAGGTTGCCTACGAGCAGTACTTC. As protein: CASSHQVAYEQYF.

The chain is built from TRBV7-6 and TRBJ1-1, with D possibly being TRBD1 (5 bases). Germline-derived CDR1 and CDR2 are SGHVS and FNYEAQ. Between the trimmed V and J ends, which lost 3 bases and 1 base, there was a span of 15 bases. The CDR3 is made up of 16 amino acids. In DNA, the CDR3 is TGTGCCAGCAGCTTCCCTCCCTGGACAACGAACACTGAAGCTTTCTTT. Translation gives CASSFPPWTTNTEAFF.

The genes are TRBV2 and TRBJ1-1; 9 nucleotides agree with TRBD1. Looked up from germline, CDR1 is SNHLY and CDR2 is FYNNEI. With 7 bases clipped from V and 5 bases from J, the junction kept 17 bases outside the gene matches. There are 17 residues in the CDR3. The CDR3, as DNA: TGTGCCAGCACAACTGGTTGGGGGACAGGGTCAACGACTGAAGCTTTCTTT. It yields the protein CASTTGWGTGSTTEAFF.

The count of this clone is one. The V gene is TRBV4-3, the J gene TRBJ1-1; D might be TRBD1 (6 bases). V was cut by 1 base and J by 5 bases, with 17 bases left in between. CDR1 and CDR2 (germline): LGHNA, YSLEER. The CDR3 totals 16 residues. As DNA, the CDR3 is TGCGCCAGCAGCCAAGGTTCCCAGGGGTGGGTAACTGAAGCTTTCTTT. Translated: CASSQGSQGWVTEAFF.

This clone has a handful of counts. J is TRBJ1-2 and V is TRBV2, with a tentative D call TRBD1 (5 bases). Deletions cut 2 bases from V and 2 bases from J, with 6 bases between. The CDR3 runs to 13 residues. Germline V gene sequence: CDR1 SNHLY, CDR2 FYNNEI. The CDR3 DNA reads as TGTGCCAGCAGTGAATCAGGGAACTATGGCTACACCTTC. Translation: CASSESGNYGYTF.

The rearrangement links TRBV7-2 to TRBJ2-7, with 8 bases matching TRBD2. With 6 bases clipped from V and 2 bases from J, the junction kept 9 bases outside the gene matches. CDR3 size: 15 residues. Germline values: CDR1 SGHTA, CDR2 FQGNSA. The CDR3 DNA sequence: TGTGCCAGCAGTCAAGGCCCCGGGGGGGCCTACGAGCAGTACTTC. Its protein product is CASSQGPGGAYEQYF.

The rearrangement uses TRBV5-4 and TRBJ2-5, with 9 bases lining up with TRBD2. After removal of 0 bases from V and 2 bases from J, the junction contained 8 bases not matched to a gene. The CDR3 contains 17 residues. Per the germline V gene, CDR1 is SGHNT and CDR2 is YYREEE (reference sequence). CDR3 nucleotide sequence: TGTGCCAGCAGCTTGGCCGGGCGGGGGGGCACGCAAGAGACCCAGTACTTC. This sequence encodes CASSLAGRGGTQETQYF.

The V and J genes are TRBV19 and TRBJ2-1, with 10 bases fitting TRBD1. The CDR3 is made up of 16 amino acids. Germline loops: CDR1 LNHDA, CDR2 SQIVND (reference sequence). The trim removed 1 base at V and 5 bases at J, leaving 5 bases unmatched. CDR3 coding DNA: TGTGCCAGTAGTATAGGTTGGGGACAGGGGAACAATGAGCAGTTCTTC. Its protein is CASSIGWGQGNNEQFF.

The CDR3 here is CSVGQGDQPQHF. DNA for the CDR3: TGCAGCGTTGGACAGGGGGATCAGCCCCAGCATTTT. V is TRBV29-1 and J is TRBJ1-5, with 9 bases identical to TRBD1. Germline V lookup: CDR1 SQVTM, CDR2 ANQGSEA. The CDR3 is made up of 12 amino acids. J gave up 5 bases and V 4 bases, and 0 bases lay outside the gene matches.